Presented here are 29 T cell receptor beta chains from one specimen sequenced in a study of blood T cell repertoires in COVID-19. Libraries were prepared by immunoSEQ multiplex PCR; TCRdb keeps only in-frame clonotypes and omits some of them. This table holds more than 250,000 clones, around 86% found once. The sequencing sample was made of PBMCs or T cells enriched from blood (not recorded which). The receptors stem from a woman aged 18-35 years who had recovered from COVID-19.

The chain links TRBV5-6 to TRBJ2-3; maybe TRBD1 (5 bases). Germline CDR1 and CDR2: SGHDT and YYEEEE. Trimming removed 4 bases at V and 2 bases at J, with 14 bases between. This CDR3 spans 15 amino acids. The CDR3 sequence: CASSTMADNTDTQYF. CDR3 in DNA: TGTGCCAGCAGCACGATGGCGGACAACACAGATACGCAGTATTTT.

The J gene is TRBJ2-1, the V gene TRBV3-1 (or the pseudogene TRBV3-2); 8 positions match TRBD2. With 1 base clipped from V and 11 bases from J, the junction kept 10 bases outside the gene matches. CDR3 length: 15 residues. Germline-derived CDR1 and CDR2 are LGHDT and YNNKEL (reference sequence). CDR3 residues: CASSQGLSGMDKQFF. In DNA form, the CDR3 reads TGTGCCAGCAGCCAAGGCCTTAGCGGGATGGACAAGCAGTTCTTC.

This clone was counted between two and nine times. V gene TRBV23-1 combines with J gene TRBJ2-7; maybe TRBD1 (5 bases). TRBV23-1 is designated an ORF whose function remains uncertain. V lost 3 bases to trimming and J lost 3 bases, with 18 bases between them. This CDR3 is 16 amino acids long. The CDR3 is CASSHKIRTPNYEQYF. In DNA form, the CDR3 reads TGCGCCAGCAGTCATAAGATTAGGACACCTAACTACGAGCAGTACTTC.

This sequence joins TRBV19 and TRBJ2-1, with TRBD2 matching 10 bases. CDR3 length equals 15 residues. Germline V lookup: CDR1 LNHDA, CDR2 SQIVND (reference sequence). Trimming at V came to 6 bases and at J to 6 bases, leaving 8 bases not matched to a gene. CDR3 DNA sequence: TGTGCCAGTAGCAGGCTAGCGGGAGTAATCAATGAGCAGTTCTTC. Residues: CASSRLAGVINEQFF.

The chain couples TRBV29-1 to TRBJ1-1; unclear D gene. The CDR3 length is 14 residues. Trimming pared 1 base from V and 0 bases from J, leaving 9 bases between. Germline-derived CDR1 and CDR2 are SQVTM and ANQGSEA. The CDR3 DNA sequence: TGCAGCGTTGAAGGCGGTAGGTTGAACACTGAAGCTTTCTTT. It translates to CSVEGGRLNTEAFF.

The V gene is TRBV6-5, the J gene TRBJ2-2, with a weak D call TRBD1 (7 bases). The CDR3 has 14 amino acids. Germline V gene lookup returns CDR1 MNHEY and CDR2 SVGAGI. Trimming pared 6 bases from V and 7 bases from J, leaving 15 bases between. CDR3 sequence (DNA): TGTGCCAGCAGCCAGGGGGGAGAGCGCGGGGAGCTGTTTTTT. This gives the protein CASSQGGERGELFF.

This clone was picked up a small number of times. This chain links TRBV4-2 with TRBJ2-5, with TRBD2 identical over 8 bases. Germline V gene lookup returns CDR1 LGHNA and CDR2 YNFKEQ. The CDR3 is 17 residues long. V shed 3 bases and J 1 base; nucleotides not matched to a gene: 10. The CDR3 is CASSQDGGAALQETQYF. The DNA for the CDR3 is TGTGCCAGCAGCCAGGACGGGGGGGCCGCTCTCCAAGAGACCCAGTACTTC.

In DNA, the CDR3 is TGTGCCGGAGGCGGGGCTAGGGGCACTGAAGCTTTCTTT. Translated: CAGGGARGTEAFF. The V gene is TRBV7-8, the J gene TRBJ1-1; maybe TRBD1 (5 bases). The CDR3 runs 13 residues. Germline CDR1 reads SGHVS; CDR2 reads FQNEAQ. Trimming shortened V by 11 bases and J by 4 bases, and 17 bases separated the two germline ends.

This clone was counted between two and nine times. The V call is TRBV30, the J call TRBJ2-2; 7 bases are shared with TRBD1. V shed 3 bases and J 7 bases; nucleotides not matched to a gene: 11. The CDR3 loop spans 15 amino acids. CDR1 is GTSNPN and CDR2 is SVGIG in the germline V gene (reference sequence). The CDR3 sequence: CAWRTPGQLDGELFF. CDR3 sequence (DNA): TGTGCCTGGAGGACCCCGGGACAGCTGGACGGGGAGCTGTTTTTT.

Regarding this clone: Other DNA sequences in the same sample also yield this CDR3. This rearrangement joins TRBV30 to TRBJ1-2; D is possibly TRBD1 (6 bases). With 3 bases removed from V and 8 bases from J, the gap between germline ends came to 10 bases. CDR1 and CDR2 (germline): GTSNPN, SVGIG (reference sequence). This CDR3 spans 11 amino acids. The CDR3 loop is CAWSRGRGYTF. The CDR3 bases are TGTGCCTGGAGCAGGGGTCGAGGCTACACCTTC.

This rearrangement joins TRBV4-1 to TRBJ1-2; D call uncertain. The germline V gene encodes CDR1 MGHRA and CDR2 YSYEKL. V lost 0 bases and J lost 0, with 5 bases in between. CDR3 length equals 14 residues. CDR3 residues: CASSQDSTNYGYTF. Written as DNA, the CDR3 is TGCGCCAGCAGCCAAGATTCAACTAACTATGGCTACACCTTC.

The rearrangement uses TRBV2 and TRBJ1-2; no reliable D call. Per the germline V gene, CDR1 is SNHLY and CDR2 is FYNNEI. Trimming stripped 4 bases from V and 0 bases from J, with 12 bases between. This CDR3 is built from 15 residues. The CDR3 bases are TGTGCCAGCAGTGGAGCAGGCGGAGCTAACTATGGCTACACCTTC. Protein product: CASSGAGGANYGYTF.

The J gene is TRBJ1-4, the V gene TRBV7-9, with 9 nucleotides matching TRBD1. CDR3 length: 17 residues. V dropped 1 base and J dropped 5; count of bases not matched to a gene: 8. Germline values: CDR1 SEHNR, CDR2 FQNEAQ (reference sequence). The CDR3, as DNA: TGTGCCAGCAGCTTAGGCGGACAGGGGACGTTAAATGAAAAACTGTTTTTT. Amino acid sequence: CASSLGGQGTLNEKLFF.

V gene TRBV6-5 combines with J gene TRBJ2-3; D is possibly TRBD1 (5 bases). The CDR3 loop spans 15 amino acids. Deletions cut 0 bases from V and 3 bases from J, with 10 bases between. The germline gives CDR1 MNHEY, CDR2 SVGAGI. CDR3 sequence: CASSYSTRGTDTQYF. The CDR3 coding sequence is TGTGCCAGCAGTTACTCGACAAGGGGAACAGATACGCAGTATTTT.

The rearrangement joins TRBV2 to TRBJ2-1; tentative D call: TRBD2 (6 bases). The CDR3 spans 14 residues. Germline CDR1 SNHLY, CDR2 FYNNEI. Trimming took 3 bases from V and 7 from J, leaving 13 bases between them. The CDR3 nucleotides read TGTGCCAGCAGTGACCGCGGGACGATAAATGAGCAGTTCTTC. Its protein product is CASSDRGTINEQFF.

The chain carries TRBV6-5 and TRBJ2-7; D unclear. This CDR3 region has 15 residues. Trimming removed 8 bases at V and 4 bases at J, with 21 bases between. Per germline, CDR1 MNHEY and CDR2 SVGAGI. The CDR3 sequence: CASVNAVGLKYEQYF. The DNA of the CDR3 is TGTGCCAGCGTTAATGCAGTGGGCCTAAAGTACGAGCAGTACTTC.

The rearrangement links TRBV3-1 (or the pseudogene TRBV3-2) to TRBJ2-5; TRBD2 aligns across 10 bases. Germline CDR1 LGHDT, CDR2 YNNKEL (reference sequence). This CDR3 is built from 14 residues. After removal of 4 bases from V and 3 bases from J, the junction contained 2 bases not matched to a gene. The CDR3 spells CASSLLAGEETQYF. The CDR3 DNA follows: TGTGCCAGCAGCCTCCTAGCGGGAGAAGAGACCCAGTACTTC.

The chain recombines TRBV11-1 with TRBJ2-4; a weak D match, TRBD1 (6 bases). Trimming took 2 bases from V and 4 from J, leaving 9 bases between them. CDR3 size: 14 residues. Looked up from germline, CDR1 is SGHAT and CDR2 is FQDESV (reference sequence). The CDR3 DNA is TGTGCCAGCAGCTTAATCCAGGGGAAAAACATTCAGTACTTC. Translation gives CASSLIQGKNIQYF.

The rearrangement uses TRBV18 and TRBJ2-1; maybe TRBD2 (7 bases). V was clipped by 3 bases and J by 3 bases, with 12 bases between them. Germline lookup yields CDR1 KGHSH and CDR2 LQKENI. The length of the CDR3 is 15 residues. CDR3 sequence reads: CASSPEGGGYNEQFF. The DNA of the CDR3 is TGTGCCAGCTCACCCGAGGGAGGGGGCTACAATGAGCAGTTCTTC.

V and J are TRBV7-9 and TRBJ2-1; D possibly corresponds to TRBD2 (6 bases). This CDR3 spans 17 amino acids. V was shortened by 5 bases and J by 2 bases, with 19 bases between the two germline ends. Germline V CDR1 and CDR2: SEHNR, FQNEAQ (reference sequence). CDR3 sequence reads: CASSLRNSGGPYNEQFF. The CDR3 DNA is TGTGCCAGCAGCCTAAGGAACTCCGGGGGACCCTACAATGAGCAGTTCTTC.

A single count supports this clone. The J gene is TRBJ2-3, the V gene TRBV19; perhaps TRBD2 as D (6 bases). The CDR3 extends over 15 amino acids. Germline values: CDR1 LNHDA, CDR2 SQIVND (reference sequence). Trimming left V 7 bases short and J 6 bases short, with 20 bases between. The CDR3 is CASTEDEWEVDTQYF. The CDR3, as DNA: TGTGCCAGTACCGAGGACGAGTGGGAGGTCGATACGCAGTATTTT.

The chain carries TRBV6-5 and TRBJ2-3; 7 bases are a match to TRBD2. Germline V gene lookup returns CDR1 MNHEY and CDR2 SVGAGI. With V trimmed by 7 bases and J by 6 bases, 10 bases remained unmatched. The CDR3 has 14 amino acids. The CDR3 coding sequence is TGTGCCAGCAAAGACCCGTACGGGGGGGATACGCAGTATTTT. It yields the protein CASKDPYGGDTQYF.

This clone was picked up a small number of times. V and J are TRBV11-2 and TRBJ1-1, with D possibly matching TRBD1 (5 bases). The CDR3 runs 15 residues. V was pared by 5 bases and J by 4 bases, with 17 bases between. Germline V CDR1 and CDR2: SGHAT, FQNNGV. This chain's CDR3 is CASSPYMERGTEAFF. As DNA, the CDR3 is TGTGCCAGCAGCCCGTATATGGAAAGGGGCACTGAAGCTTTCTTT. Variable domain in full (rest from reference TRBV11-2 and TRBJ1-1): EAGVAQSPRYKIIEKRQSVAFWCNPISGHATLYWYQQILGQGPKLLIQFQNNGVVDDSQLPKDRFSAERLKGVDSTLKIQPAKLEDSAVYLCASSPYMERGTEAFFGQGTRLTVV.

Of note for this clone: A clone one base away is much larger, so this may be a read error. This sample includes further DNA sequences coding for the same CDR3. The chain combines TRBV13 with TRBJ1-1; D ambiguous. The CDR3 has 14 residues. The V end was cut by 2 bases, the J end by 0 bases, with 7 bases between. The V gene's germline CDR1 is PRHDT and CDR2 FYEKMQ (reference sequence). The CDR3 is CASSLRGVNTEAFF. CDR3 nucleotides: TGTGCCAGCAGCTTACGGGGAGTGAACACTGAAGCTTTCTTT.

The CDR3, as DNA: TGTGCCAGCAGCTTTCGCGGGAGGGTGGCAGATACGCAGTATTTT. Amino acid sequence: CASSFRGRVADTQYF. The chain employs TRBV11-2 and TRBJ2-3; 9 bases map to TRBD2. From germline, CDR1 is SGHAT and CDR2 FQNNGV. This CDR3 has 15 residues. With V trimmed by 3 bases and J by 4 bases, 5 bases remained unmatched.

This rearrangement joins TRBV6-5 to TRBJ2-1; 7 nucleotides match TRBD1. V was clipped by 7 bases and J by 5 bases; unmatched bases: 8. The germline V gene encodes CDR1 MNHEY and CDR2 SVGAGI. The CDR3 extends over 14 amino acids. The CDR3 protein is CASTPRGRDNEQFF. CDR3 sequence (DNA): TGTGCCAGCACCCCAAGGGGGCGCGACAATGAGCAGTTCTTC.

The chain links TRBV6-5 to TRBJ1-5; D gene uncertain. This CDR3 is built from 13 residues. Germline assignment: CDR1 MNHEY and CDR2 SVGAGI. Trimming took 5 bases from V and 4 from J, leaving 9 bases between them. The CDR3 bases are TGTGCCAGCAGTATCGGGATGAATCAGCCCCAGCATTTT. Translated, it gives CASSIGMNQPQHF.

The chain is built from TRBV7-8 and TRBJ1-6; TRBD1 matches 7 bases. Trimming took 5 bases from V and 7 from J; bases not matched to a gene: 5. The CDR3 length is 14 residues. Germline CDR1 is SGHVS and CDR2 is FQNEAQ. The CDR3 region has the DNA TGTGCCAGCAGCACGGGACAGAAGAATTCACCCCTCCACTTT. Protein product: CASSTGQKNSPLHF.

The chain is built from TRBV5-1 and TRBJ2-1, with 9 bases aligning to TRBD2. CDR1 and CDR2 (germline): SGHRS, YFSETQ. J gave up 0 bases and V 2 bases, and 6 bases lay outside the gene matches. The CDR3 sequence is 17 residues long. CDR3 loop: CASSFSGGTSSYNEQFF. CDR3 coding DNA: TGCGCCAGCAGCTTCAGCGGGGGGACTAGCTCCTACAATGAGCAGTTCTTC.